This T cell receptor beta chain stems from a study of cytomegalovirus exposure and HLA in healthy donors. In its sample, this clone was seen once. The antigen is undetermined. 13 Jbeta primers and 60 Vbeta primers were used for the PCR. Method: immunoSEQ multiplex PCR; TCRdb's copy keeps in-frame clones and lacks some. The table lists 150,000 to 190,000 clones, approximately 84% of them singletons. Study results and caveats: A later analysis showed HLA-associated TCR beta chains outstripping equally common others in clonal expansion. Certain sequence variants were highly shared and formed a cluster, and this cluster was likely a sequencing artifact. Across donors, sequencing depth was assumed by presence/absence analyses to be roughly uniform. What a later analysis reportedly showed was that an Asian-associated ancestry cluster had fewer N-insertions than the approximately 700-donor mean.

The sample consisted of PBMCs. The TCR comes from a woman younger than 30 in good health and CMV-seronegative.

CDR3 in amino acids: CASSLVSGKSTDTQYF. The CDR3 nucleotides read TGCGCCAGCAGCTTGGTTAGCGGGAAGAGCACAGATACGCAGTATTTT. J is TRBJ2-3 and V is TRBV5-1; TRBD2 agrees at 8 bases. The CDR3 contains 16 residues. Germline values: CDR1 SGHRS, CDR2 YFSETQ. V trimming: 0 bases; J trimming: 0 bases; junction bases outside the gene matches: 3.